One and the same sample provided the 27 T cell receptor beta chains below, sequenced in a study of graft-versus-host responses after intestinal transplantation. These TCRs are of unknown antigen specificity. Generated by immunoSEQ multiplex PCR, the TCRdb table keeps only in-frame clones and is missing some. The sample includes about 86,000 clones, roughly nine tenths of them seen just once. Specimen: unstimulated CD4+ T cells sorted from spleen or lymph node cells, collected before transplant. The source is a human donor who was the organ donor for an intestinal transplant.

This chain connects TRBV19 to TRBJ2-7, with 7 bases fitting TRBD1. Germline-derived CDR1 and CDR2 are LNHDA and SQIVND (reference sequence). Germline trimming cut 5 bases from V and 4 bases from J; bases unmatched to any gene: 11. CDR3 length: 15 amino acids. In nucleotides, the CDR3 is TGTGCCAGTAGTGACATCGTTACGACAGGGTACGAGCAGTACTTC. Translating gives CASSDIVTTGYEQYF. The full variable domain, completed using reference TRBV19 and TRBJ2-7, is DGGITQSPKYLFRKEGQNVTLSCEQNLNHDAMYWYRQDPGQGLRLIYYSQIVNDFQKGDIAEGYSVSREKKESFPLTVTSAQKNPTAFYLCASSDIVTTGYEQYFGPGTRLTVT.

The chain links TRBV7-9 to TRBJ1-4; 10 bases match TRBD1. CDR3 length: 17 residues. Germline loops: CDR1 SEHNR, CDR2 FQNEAQ (reference sequence). The V and J ends lost 3 bases and 4 bases, in that order; junction bases with no gene match: 8. In DNA, the CDR3 is TGTGCCAGCAGCTTCCCTAACCGGGACAGGGGTAATGAAAAACTGTTTTTT. It specifies CASSFPNRDRGNEKLFF.

The chain joins TRBV21-1 to TRBJ1-2; the table's D call, TRBD1, has no DNA check behind it. TRBV21-1 is shown as a pseudogene. The CDR3 covers 15 residues. The DNA for the CDR3 is TGTGCCAGCAGCAAAAGGGGGATGGGCAACTATGGCTACACCTTC. Its translation: CASSKRGMGNYGYTF.

The chain uses TRBV7-2 and TRBJ2-3, with 8 bases that match TRBD2. The CDR3 sequence is 15 residues long. Germline-derived CDR1 and CDR2 are SGHTA and FQGNSA. V lost 5 bases, J lost 3 bases, and 7 bases stayed unmatched. The CDR3 bases are TGTGCCAGCAGCCAATCCGGACTAGCAACAGATACGCAGTATTTT. Protein: CASSQSGLATDTQYF.

This clone was seen just once. J is TRBJ2-3 and V is TRBV7-2; tentative D call: TRBD2 (6 bases). Trimming removed 8 bases from V and 2 bases from J, with 11 bases in between. The CDR3 consists of 13 residues. CDR1 SGHTA and CDR2 FQGNSA come from the germline V gene. The CDR3 region has the DNA TGTGCCAGCGGGGCGGGACCCACAGATACGCAGTATTTT. It encodes CASGAGPTDTQYF.

V and J are TRBV9 and TRBJ1-3; maybe TRBD1 (6 bases). Germline V gene data show CDR1 as SGDLS and CDR2 as YYNGEE. The V and J ends lost 3 bases and 9 bases respectively, with 13 bases between them. CDR3 length: 13 amino acids. The CDR3 spells CASSGDIGGTIYF. CDR3 sequence (DNA): TGTGCCAGCAGCGGGGACATTGGGGGCACCATATATTTT. Full variable domain (missing parts from reference TRBV9 and TRBJ1-3): DSGVTQTPKHLITATGQRVTLRCSPRSGDLSVYWYQQSLDQGLQFLIQYYNGEERAKGNILERFSAQQFPDLHSELNLSSLELGDSALYFCASSGDIGGTIYFGEGSWLTVV.

The chain recombines TRBV28 with TRBJ1-1; D uncertain. The CDR3 is made up of 14 amino acids. CDR1 and CDR2 (germline): MDHEN, SYDVKM. With 11 bases removed from V and 6 bases from J, the gap between germline ends came to 22 bases. This CDR3 is CALRGGRFMAEAFF. DNA for the CDR3: TGTGCCCTCCGGGGAGGTCGGTTTATGGCTGAAGCTTTCTTT. Supplemented by reference TRBV28 and TRBJ1-1, the full variable domain reads DVKVTQSSRYLVKRTGEKVFLECVQDMDHENMFWYRQDPGLGLRLIYFSYDVKMKEKGDIPEGYSVSREKKERFSLILESASTNQTSMYLCALRGGRFMAEAFFGQGTRLTVV.

CDR3 bases: TGTGCCAGCAGCTCCCCAGACAGCTCCTACGAGCAGTACTTC. Encoded protein: CASSSPDSSYEQYF. The chain carries TRBV7-2 and TRBJ2-7; possibly TRBD1 for D (5 bases). The V end was cut by 4 bases, the J end by 0 bases, with 10 bases between. Germline values: CDR1 SGHTA, CDR2 FQGNSA. CDR3 length equals 14 residues.

The chain uses TRBV5-6 and TRBJ1-2; no clear D gene. V lost 0 bases to trimming and J lost 1 base, with 4 bases between them. The germline gives CDR1 SGHDT, CDR2 YYEEEE. There are 13 residues in the CDR3. Here the CDR3 reads CASSLAHNYGYTF. CDR3 DNA: TGTGCCAGCAGCTTGGCCCATAACTATGGCTACACCTTC.

The chain couples TRBV7-2 to TRBJ2-5; 7 bases match TRBD1. TRBJ2-7 explains the end of the DNA better; the J call may be wrong. The CDR3 extends over 15 amino acids. From germline, CDR1 is SGHTA and CDR2 FQGNSA. The CDR3 spells CASSPGGLPPYEQYF. The CDR3 DNA reads TGTGCCAGCAGTCCAGGGGGTTTACCTCCCTACGAGCAGTACTTC.

The sample holds one count of this clone. The genes are TRBV5-1 and TRBJ1-2, with 7 bases fitting TRBD1. The length of the CDR3 is 14 residues. Germline lookup yields CDR1 SGHRS and CDR2 YFSETQ. J lost 6 bases, V lost 4 bases, and 9 bases had no gene match. CDR3 in DNA: TGCGCCAGCAGCGCCCCGGAGGGGGCGGATGGCTACACCTTC. Translation: CASSAPEGADGYTF.

The chain is built from TRBV12-5 and TRBJ1-2, with D maybe TRBD1 (6 bases). Germline loops: CDR1 LGHNT, CDR2 FRNRAP. Trimming took off 0 bases at V and 3 bases at J, with 14 bases between the two ends. CDR3 length: 16 amino acids. The CDR3 loop reads CASGLVTGVPHYGYTF. The CDR3 bases are TGTGCTAGTGGTTTGGTGACAGGTGTCCCCCACTATGGCTACACCTTC.

About this clone: This specimen includes other DNA sequences encoding the same CDR3. The V call is TRBV4-1, the J call TRBJ2-1; 9 nucleotides align to TRBD2. The CDR3 is made up of 21 amino acids. The germline V gene has CDR1 MGHRA and CDR2 YSYEKL. Trimming took 4 bases from V and 10 from J; bases not matched to a gene: 29. The CDR3 protein is CASSRPQPAGGRATSRGEQFF. The CDR3 DNA follows: TGCGCCAGCAGCCGCCCCCAACCAGCGGGGGGACGAGCTACAAGCCGGGGGGAGCAGTTCTTC.

This chain links TRBV5-1 with TRBJ1-4, with D possibly TRBD1 on 6 matching bases. The germline V gene has CDR1 SGHRS and CDR2 YFSETQ. The ends were cut back, 4 bases at V and 2 bases at J, with 9 bases in the middle. The CDR3 covers 14 residues. The CDR3 DNA reads TGCGCCAGCAGCCCAGGGGACACTAATGAAAAACTGTTTTTT. It yields the protein CASSPGDTNEKLFF.

The chain employs TRBV18 and TRBJ1-2, with 7 bases fitting TRBD1. Per the germline V gene, CDR1 is KGHSH and CDR2 is LQKENI. V dropped 6 bases and J dropped 8; count of bases not matched to a gene: 9. The CDR3 has 13 residues. CDR3 DNA sequence: TGTGCCAGCTCCCGAGACAGGGAGGAAGGCTACACCTTC. This translates into CASSRDREEGYTF. Looking up the rest from reference TRBV18 and TRBJ1-2 gives the full variable domain: NAGVMQNPRHLVRRRGQEARLRCSPMKGHSHVYWYRQLPEEGLKFMVYLQKENIIDESGMPKERFSAEFPKEGPSILRIQQVVRGDSAAYFCASSRDREEGYTFGSGTRLTVV.

The chain carries TRBV5-1 and TRBJ2-2; maybe TRBD2 (6 bases). Trimming took off 4 bases at V and 0 bases at J, with 13 bases between the two ends. CDR1 and CDR2 (germline): SGHRS, YFSETQ. The CDR3 spans 16 residues. The CDR3 DNA reads TGCGCCAGCAGCCCCGAAGCGGGTACGAACACCGGGGAGCTGTTTTTT. Translation gives CASSPEAGTNTGELFF.

The gene calls are TRBV28 and TRBJ2-5; D is perhaps TRBD2 (5 bases). Germline V gene lookup returns CDR1 MDHEN and CDR2 SYDVKM. The CDR3 extends over 14 amino acids. V lost 2 bases and J lost 5, with 12 bases in between. Here the CDR3 DNA reads TGTGCCAGCAGTTTACGGCTACCGGGGGAGACCCAGTACTTC. Its translation is CASSLRLPGETQYF. The complete variable domain, with remaining parts taken from reference TRBV28 and TRBJ2-5, reads DVKVTQSSRYLVKRTGEKVFLECVQDMDHENMFWYRQDPGLGLRLIYFSYDVKMKEKGDIPEGYSVSREKKERFSLILESASTNQTSMYLCASSLRLPGETQYFGPGTRLLVL.

The chain employs TRBV25-1 and TRBJ1-1; the match to TRBD1 covers 8 bases. Germline loops: CDR1 MGHDK, CDR2 SYGVNS. The CDR3 has 15 residues. The V and J ends lost 8 bases and 0 bases, in that order; junction bases with no gene match: 8. The CDR3 protein is CASYLWDRLNTEAFF. The CDR3 nucleotides are TGTGCCAGCTACCTTTGGGACAGGCTGAACACTGAAGCTTTCTTT.

This chain connects TRBV5-8 to TRBJ1-1; no firm D call. Trimming shortened V by 0 bases and J by 4 bases, and 10 bases separated the two germline ends. This CDR3 comprises 14 residues. Germline V gene sequence: CDR1 SGHTS, CDR2 YDEGEE. The CDR3 protein is CASSLGRRVTEAFF. The CDR3 coding sequence is TGTGCCAGCAGCTTGGGTAGGAGGGTCACTGAAGCTTTCTTT.

The chain combines TRBV11-2 with TRBJ2-5, with 9 bases matching TRBD2. The CDR3 consists of 14 residues. The ends lost 5 bases at V and 4 bases at J; junction bases unmatched: 5. Per the germline V gene, CDR1 is SGHAT and CDR2 is FQNNGV. Here the CDR3 reads CASSVLAGRETQYF. The CDR3 DNA reads TGTGCCAGCAGCGTTCTAGCGGGACGAGAGACCCAGTACTTC.

This clone has a single count. V is TRBV7-3 and J is TRBJ2-2; TRBD2 might be the D (6 bases). Per the germline V gene, CDR1 is SGHTA and CDR2 is FQGTGA. The CDR3 runs 13 residues. V shed 7 bases and J shed 6 bases, with 12 bases lying between them. The CDR3 bases are TGTGCCAGCACCCCCGGCGGGGCCGGGGAGCTGTTTTTT. Translated: CASTPGGAGELFF.

This sequence joins TRBV5-5 and TRBJ2-5; D perhaps matches TRBD2 (6 bases). Germline loops: CDR1 SGHKS, CDR2 YYEKEE (reference sequence). Trimming removed 0 bases at V and 5 bases at J, with 17 bases between. This CDR3 comprises 16 residues. The chain's CDR3 is CASSLAGGTNGETQYF. Written as DNA, the CDR3 is TGTGCCAGCAGCTTGGCCGGGGGAACGAATGGGGAGACCCAGTACTTC.

The chain joins TRBV5-6 to TRBJ1-2; 9 bases line up with TRBD1. V shed 4 bases and J 7 bases; nucleotides not matched to a gene: 11. Germline V lookup: CDR1 SGHDT, CDR2 YYEEEE. The CDR3 totals 15 residues. The CDR3 here is CASSAGQGAPSGYTF. DNA of the CDR3: TGTGCCAGCAGCGCGGGACAGGGTGCCCCAAGTGGCTACACCTTC.

The chain recombines TRBV7-9 with TRBJ1-3, with a possible D match to TRBD1 (6 bases). V lost 4 bases and J 3 bases, leaving 19 bases between the germline ends. Germline loops: CDR1 SEHNR, CDR2 FQNEAQ (reference sequence). This CDR3 has 17 amino acids. The CDR3 region has the DNA TGTGCCAGCAGCTGGGGGATGGGGGCGTTGCGTGGAAACACCATATATTTT. Its translation: CASSWGMGALRGNTIYF.

The chain links TRBV29-1 to TRBJ2-1; weak D call: TRBD2 (6 bases). The CDR3 spans 12 residues. Trimming cost V 6 bases and J 5 bases, with 11 bases left between them. The germline gives CDR1 SQVTM, CDR2 ANQGSEA. The CDR3 region is CSVTPGDNEQFF. In DNA, the CDR3 is TGCAGCGTCACCCCGGGGGACAATGAGCAGTTCTTC.

The chain combines TRBV6-6 with TRBJ2-3, with D possibly TRBD1 on 6 matching bases. Trimming took off 6 bases at V and 3 bases at J, with 10 bases between the two ends. The CDR3 totals 13 residues. Germline V gene sequence: CDR1 MNHNY, CDR2 SVGAGI (reference sequence). CDR3 sequence reads: CASSIDRTDTQYF. The CDR3 DNA sequence: TGTGCCAGCAGCATCGACAGGACAGATACGCAGTATTTT.

This clone has only a few counts. V and J are TRBV29-1 and TRBJ2-7, with a weak D call TRBD1 (6 bases). Trimming removed 3 bases at V and 5 bases at J, with 20 bases between. The CDR3 loop spans 15 amino acids. The germline V gene has CDR1 SQVTM and CDR2 ANQGSEA. This CDR3 reads CSVDLYRDALHEQYF. The CDR3 DNA reads as TGCAGCGTTGACCTGTACAGGGACGCACTCCACGAGCAGTACTTC.